Listed here is a single T cell receptor (beta chain). Antigen unknown. This CDR3 comprises 15 residues. Germline V gene sequence: CDR1 MDHEN, CDR2 SYDVKM. V dropped 6 bases and J dropped 6; count of bases not matched to a gene: 8. This entry is derived from a study of beta chain features in type 1 diabetes. Regarding the study as a whole: Type 1 diabetes patients showed fewer insertions and more deletions at VDJ junctions. Researchers cautioned that cDNA sequencing could over-represent cells with high TCR expression. Moderately but significantly shorter TCRB CDR3s were found in Type 1 diabetes patients in all four CD4+ subsets.

Sequencing targeted expressed TCRB transcripts, as all isolated RNA had been reverse transcribed. Sequenced by immunoSEQ multiplex PCR; TCRdb stores in-frame clones only, minus some. Among 600,000 or so clones, about 14% were seen once, and the ten largest hold roughly 0.04%. The clonotype was recovered from a man aged 18 to 35 with type 1 diabetes. Material: naive CD4+ T cells from blood. The rearrangement uses TRBV28 and TRBJ1-1, with 12 positions matching TRBD1. CDR3 sequence: CASSLGGQGAAEAFF. CDR3 DNA: TGTGCCAGCAGCCTCGGGGGACAGGGGGCCGCTGAAGCTTTCTTT. The full variable domain, in which reference TRBV28 and TRBJ1-1 provide the parts outside the CDR3, is DVKVTQSSRYLVKRTGEKVFLECVQDMDHENMFWYRQDPGLGLRLIYFSYDVKMKEKGDIPEGYSVSREKKERFSLILESASTNQTSMYLCASSLGGQGAAEAFFGQGTRLTVV.